The TCR beta chain under discussion was sequenced for a study of blood T cell repertoires in COVID-19. Background on the study: Samples of COVID-19 (acute and convalescent) were obtained from the United States, Italy and Spain. T cells, B-cell-depleted T cells, or PBMCs provided the cDNA or gDNA that served as material.

This clone has a single count. Original analysis: The authors estimated nucleated cell counts from reference gene primer amplification. The protocol was immunoSEQ multiplex PCR, while the TCRdb copy is restricted to in-frame clones and leaves out a portion. Clone size and the V and J calls come from that table; the DNA yielded D and trimming. Altogether some 180,000 clones are present, about 90% being singletons, with the ten largest covering roughly 21%. Trimming removed 4 bases at V and 7 bases at J, with 10 bases between. CDR1 is KGHDR, CDR2 SFDVKD, per germline. The CDR3 loop spans 13 amino acids.

The material sequenced was peripheral blood. V gene TRBV24-1 combines with J gene TRBJ1-3; no firm D call. The TCR comes from a man in his 60s with active or convalescent COVID-19. The CDR3 reads CATSDPGSNTIYF. In DNA, the CDR3 is TGTGCCACCAGTGACCCAGGAAGTAACACCATATATTTT.